Given below is one T cell receptor (beta chain) in context. This clonotype was counted many times. No antigen is known for it. Base quality data are lacking; no much larger clone is found one base away. The data are from a study of patients with pleural tuberculosis (dated by TCRdb to the mid-2010s). The germline V gene (reference sequence) specifies SGHAT as CDR1 and FQDESV as CDR2. At the junction V is shortened by 3 bases and J by 3 bases, with 8 bases in between. The CDR3 measures 13 amino acids from cysteine to phenylalanine. Only the CDR3 portion is preserved as DNA: 39 bases, with reading frame beginning at the first base. The sequencer was an Illumina Genome Analyzer IIx. TCRdb took the public reads, trimmed them with fastp at Q25, ran MiXCR for clone calling and kept in-frame beta chains. Each CDR3 protein gets just one entry, which takes the most common genes and DNA from the rows behind it. In this sample the table shows approximately 53,000 distinct CDR3 sequences, approximately 7.9% of which occur a single time. In total, the top ten clones hold roughly 16% of the sample.

The sequence was obtained from a human donor with pleural tuberculosis. The chain was built from TRBV11-1 and TRBJ1-2; the D gene lacks a confident call. The DNA reads TGTGCCAGCAGCTTTAAGACGGACTATGGCTACACCTTC. Its translation reads: CASSFKTDYGYTF.